The 7 T cell receptor beta chains reported below all come from one sample, sequenced in a study of CD8 T cells in Susac syndrome. A quantity of about 0.5 to 1 ug RNA underwent reverse transcription using random hexamers. TCRdb re-called the immunoSEQ multiplex PCR reads with MiXCR, one entry per CDR3 protein. The sample has about 71,000 distinct CDR3 sequences, 93% seen once. Source material: CD4+ T cells from PBMCs. The receptor source for this set is a human donor with Susac syndrome.

The rearrangement links TRBV2 to TRBJ1-4; D unclear. Germline CDR1 is SNHLY and CDR2 is FYNNEI. CDR3 size: 11 residues. Trimming took 1 base from V and 7 from J, leaving 1 base between them. The CDR3 here is CASSEVEKLFF. Here the CDR3 DNA reads TGTGCCAGCAGTGAAGTTGAAAAACTGTTTTTT.

This chain joins TRBV4-2 and TRBJ2-3, with no clear D. V lost 2 bases and J 5 bases, leaving 2 bases between the germline ends. Germline lookup yields CDR1 LGHNA and CDR2 YNFKEQ. The CDR3 covers 11 residues. As DNA, the CDR3 is TGTGCCAGCAGCCAACTAGATACGCAGTATTTT. It is translated as CASSQLDTQYF.

J is TRBJ2-7 and V is TRBV30, with 9 bases matching TRBD1. The CDR3 spans 14 residues. CDR1 is GTSNPN, CDR2 SVGIG, per germline (reference sequence). The V gene end was trimmed by 8 bases and the J gene end by 2 bases; junction bases not matched to a gene: 10. CDR3 residues: CAGRGDRAPYEQYF. CDR3 bases: TGTGCCGGAAGGGGGGACAGGGCGCCCTACGAGCAGTACTTC.

This rearrangement joins TRBV12-3 or TRBV12-4 to TRBJ1-2; possibly TRBD1 for D (6 bases). Trimming shortened V by 3 bases and J by 7 bases, and 9 bases separated the two germline ends. CDR3 length equals 12 residues. The chain's CDR3 is CASSLGHGGYTF. CDR3 coding DNA: TGTGCCAGCAGTTTGGGACACGGTGGCTACACCTTC.

The chain recombines TRBV18 with TRBJ1-1; no firm D call. There are 15 residues in the CDR3. V was clipped by 1 base and J by 0 bases, with 9 bases between them. The germline V gene has CDR1 KGHSH and CDR2 LQKENI. The CDR3 DNA sequence: TGTGCCAGCTCACCACGTAGTATTATGAACACTGAAGCTTTCTTT. Amino acids: CASSPRSIMNTEAFF.

The chain joins TRBV10-3 to TRBJ1-1, with D unresolved. Germline CDR1 and CDR2: ENHRY and SYGVKD. V was shortened by 6 bases and J by 5 bases, with 16 bases between the two germline ends. This CDR3 has 14 amino acids. CDR3 sequence: CAISSPREGTEAFF. In DNA form, the CDR3 reads TGTGCCATCAGCTCCCCCCGGGAAGGGACTGAAGCTTTCTTT.

The chain links TRBV7-3 to TRBJ2-3; D is uncertain. The CDR3 is 13 amino acids. V shed 8 bases and J shed 0 bases, with 9 bases lying between them. Per germline, CDR1 SGHTA and CDR2 FQGTGA. CDR3 bases: TGTGCCAGCCGATTTGGGAGCACAGATACGCAGTATTTT. Its protein is CASRFGSTDTQYF.